This T cell receptor beta chain was captured in a study of regulatory T cells in long-lasting Graves disease. Arm-PCR with iRepertoire HTBI primers amplified the CDR3 regions for these TCR beta libraries. MiXCR, run by TCRdb on the multiplex PCR reads, gives a single entry per CDR3 protein. The sample yields 540,000 or so distinct CDR3 sequences, roughly 13% seen once. Time point denoted: newly diagnosed GD, antithyroid drugs for less than 3 months. Scientists built the TCR library using RNA that was extracted from PBMCs. Losses at the gene ends were 4 bases for V and 1 base for J; bases not matched to a gene: 6. The CDR3 extends over 16 amino acids. Germline CDR1 reads MNHEY; CDR2 reads SVGEGT. The data were also submitted as part of a second study, on T cells in Graves' hyperthyroidism and ophthalmopathy.

This chain links TRBV6-2 or TRBV6-3 with TRBJ2-2, with 7 bases aligning to TRBD1. The receptor comes from a man aged 25 to 45 with Graves disease. Specimen: peripheral blood mononuclear cells (PBMCs), collected at new diagnosis, from a patient treated with antithyroid drugs. Here the CDR3 reads CASSSPGQMNTGELFF. The CDR3 region has the DNA TGTGCCAGCAGTTCTCCGGGACAGATGAACACCGGGGAGCTGTTTTTT.